The entry that follows covers one T cell receptor (beta chain) sequence. With V trimmed by 4 bases and J by 4 bases, 10 bases remained unmatched. The germline CDR1 and CDR2 sequences are SEHNR and FQNEAQ (reference sequence). The CDR3 is 18 residues long. CD8 cells regarded as naive lacked CD45RO, were positively chosen for CCR7, and omitted terminally differentiated effector memory CD45RA+ cells. Clones were sequenced by immunoSEQ multiplex PCR, and TCRdb holds only the in-frame ones, with some missing. Here the sample spans hundreds of thousands of clones, around 92% being singletons. These data originate in a study of shared clonotypes between healthy human individuals.

The source material was naive CD8+ T cells sorted from blood. This chain connects TRBV7-9 to TRBJ2-1; 13 nucleotides line up with TRBD2. The receptor was derived from a man younger than 40 in good health. The DNA for the CDR3 is TGTGCCAGCAGCTCAACTGCACTACTAGCGGGAGGGTACAATGAGCAGTTCTTC. It specifies CASSSTALLAGGYNEQFF.